These T cell receptor beta chains were read from a single sample in a study of T cell responses to AZD1222 COVID-19 vaccine. Clones were read by immunoSEQ multiplex PCR, and TCRdb kept only the in-frame ones, dropping some. The sample contains about 100,000 clones, about 92% of which appear only once. Sequencing was performed on peripheral blood, taken on day 0 of AZD1222 vaccination. The source is an adult in good health. Both conserved end residues are part of each CDR3. The order of the fields is D gene, clone size, V gene, CDR3 length, J gene, CDR3 protein, CDR3 DNA. D genes are given only for firm matches. Some rows have no size entry. The others give once, few or many, or a class for an expanded clone.

>NA|NA|TRBV19|14|TRBJ2-2
CASREGLNTGELFF
TGTGCCAGTAGAGAGGGCCTGAACACCGGGGAGCTGTTTTTT
>TRBD1|NA|TRBV6-2/TRBV6-3|16|TRBJ1-1
CASSSPGTGLNTEAFF
TGTGCCAGCAGTTCCCCCGGGACAGGGCTGAACACTGAAGCTTTCTTT
>NA|NA|TRBV12-2|19|TRBJ2-7
CASRLVPAGVSPPLLEQYF
TGTGCAAGTCGCTTAGTCCCGGCGGGAGTTAGCCCTCCCTTACTCGAGCAGTACTTC
>NA|NA|TRBV9|15|TRBJ1-5
CASSVNGEGNQPQHF
TGTGCCAGCAGCGTAAACGGGGAAGGCAATCAGCCCCAGCATTTT
>TRBD2|NA|TRBV12-5|15|TRBJ2-3
CASGASGSGIDTQYF
TGTGCTAGTGGTGCGAGCGGGAGTGGTATAGATACGCAGTATTTT
>NA|NA|TRBV7-2|14|TRBJ1-1
CASRDYRGFTEAFF
TGTGCCAGCAGAGACTACCGGGGGTTCACTGAAGCTTTCTTT
>NA|NA|TRBV12-2|16|TRBJ1-5
CASRLVAPDPNQPQHF
TGTGCAAGTCGCTTAGTTGCGCCGGATCCCAATCAGCCCCAGCATTTT
>NA|NA|TRBV6-2/TRBV6-3|15|TRBJ2-5
CASSYWQGPQETQYF
TGTGCCAGCAGTTATTGGCAGGGCCCCCAAGAGACCCAGTACTTC
>TRBD2|NA|TRBV9|16|TRBJ2-1
CASSGTSGSRGNEQFF
TGTGCCAGCAGCGGCACCAGCGGGAGTAGGGGGAATGAGCAGTTCTTC
>NA|NA|TRBV27|15|TRBJ2-3
CASSPRGRDPHTQYF
TGTGCCAGCAGCCCGCGGGGGCGGGACCCACATACGCAGTATTTT
>NA|NA|TRBV4-1|17|TRBJ2-1
CASSQPTGTPHNNEQFF
TGCGCCAGCAGCCAACCAACCGGGACACCACACAACAATGAGCAGTTCTTC
>TRBD1|NA|TRBV6-5|13|TRBJ1-6
CASSNRGESPLHF
TGTGCCAGCAGTAACAGGGGGGAATCACCCCTCCACTTT
>TRBD1|NA|TRBV6-2/TRBV6-3|14|TRBJ1-5
CASSWDSGNQPQHF
TGTGCCAGCAGTTGGGACAGTGGGAATCAGCCCCAGCATTTT
>NA|once|TRBV4-1|14|TRBJ1-6
CASSQGPPSSPLHF
TGCGCCAGCAGCCAAGGCCCCCCATCTTCACCCCTCCACTTT
>TRBD1|once|TRBV7-3|15|TRBJ2-1
CASSRTGGSYNEQFF
TGTGCCAGCAGCCGGACAGGGGGCTCCTACAATGAGCAGTTCTTC
>NA|NA|TRBV24-1|14|TRBJ1-2
CATSDTGINYGYTF
TGTGCCACCAGTGATACGGGCATAAACTATGGCTACACCTTC
>TRBD1|once|TRBV19|16|TRBJ2-4
CASSPSGGLAKNIQYF
TGTGCCAGTAGTCCCTCAGGGGGCTTAGCCAAAAACATTCAGTACTTC
>NA|few|TRBV27|17|TRBJ1-1
CASSSQRGAGPNTEAFF
TGTGCCAGCAGTTCCCAGAGGGGGGCAGGACCTAACACTGAAGCTTTCTTT
>NA|once|TRBV27|14|TRBJ1-4
CASGKLPTNEKLFF
TGTGCCAGCGGGAAGTTACCAACTAATGAAAAACTGTTTTTT
>NA|NA|TRBV4-3|15|TRBJ1-2
CASSQDLRATYGYTF
TGCGCCAGCAGCCAAGATTTAAGGGCCACCTATGGCTACACCTTC
>TRBD2|NA|TRBV4-2|16|TRBJ2-5
CASSQGTSDPQETQYF
TGTGCCAGCAGCCAAGGGACTAGCGACCCCCAAGAGACCCAGTACTTC
>NA|NA|TRBV24-1|17|TRBJ2-2
CATSDLGRGKNTGELFF
TGTGCCACCAGTGATCTGGGTCGGGGGAAGAACACCGGGGAGCTGTTTTTT
>NA|NA|TRBV19|13|TRBJ1-2
CASSIVGFYGYTF
TGTGCCAGTAGTATAGTTGGGTTCTATGGCTACACCTTC
>NA|NA|TRBV11-1|12|TRBJ2-2
CASTRTTGELFF
TGTGCCAGCACCCGTACAACCGGGGAGCTGTTTTTT
>NA|NA|TRBV28|15|TRBJ1-3
CASSRGLNSGNTIYF
TGTGCCAGCAGCCGGGGACTTAATTCTGGAAACACCATATATTTT
>NA|NA|TRBV29-1|12|TRBJ1-2
CSVGAGKGGYTF
TGCAGCGTTGGGGCAGGGAAAGGTGGCTACACCTTC
>NA|NA|TRBV18|13|TRBJ2-1
CASSSGVDNEQFF
TGTGCCAGCTCATCCGGAGTTGACAATGAGCAGTTCTTC
>NA|NA|TRBV5-1|13|TRBJ1-1
CASSADRNTEAFF
TGCGCCAGCAGCGCGGACAGGAACACTGAAGCTTTCTTT
>NA|NA|TRBV7-2|16|TRBJ2-2
CASSPYGLGATGELFF
TGTGCCAGCAGCCCCTATGGACTGGGGGCCACCGGGGAGCTGTTTTTT
>TRBD2|NA|TRBV4-2|15|TRBJ2-2
CASSRTGTRAGELFF
TGTGCCAGCAGCCGAACCGGGACTAGGGCCGGGGAGCTGTTTTTT
>NA|NA|TRBV2|11|TRBJ1-1
CASKRNTEAFF
TGTGCCAGCAAGAGGAACACTGAAGCTTTCTTT
>NA|NA|TRBV6-5|13|TRBJ2-7
CASSYQGSYEQYF
TGTGCCAGCAGTTACCAAGGGTCCTACGAGCAGTACTTC
>NA|NA|TRBV5-5|11|TRBJ2-1
CASSFSNEQFF
TGTGCCAGCAGCTTTTCGAATGAGCAGTTCTTC
>NA|NA|TRBV24-1|8|TRBJ1-2
CAVDGYTF
TGTGCCGTGGATGGCTACACCTTC
>NA|NA|TRBV7-9|13|TRBJ1-1
CASSRTPNTEAFF
TGTGCCAGCAGCCGGACACCGAACACTGAAGCTTTCTTT
>NA|NA|TRBV5-1|13|TRBJ1-1
CASSLALGEEAFF
TGCGCCAGCAGCTTGGCCCTAGGGGAAGAAGCTTTCTTT
>NA|NA|TRBV12-3/TRBV12-4|13|TRBJ1-6
CASSYGPFSALHF
TGTGCCAGCAGTTATGGGCCTTTTTCGGCCCTCCACTTT
>TRBD2|NA|TRBV27|15|TRBJ2-2
CASSGLAGVGAELFF
TGTGCCAGCAGTGGACTAGCGGGAGTCGGGGCGGAGCTGTTTTTT